This T cell receptor (beta chain) was retrieved from a study of T cell responses to AZD1222 COVID-19 vaccine. General study results and limits: Seropositive status at baseline applied to only six AZD1222 recipients. Clonal diversity was possibly underestimated, and the donors were mostly white British, with more females. Within unmutated variant regions lay the reported targets of nearly half of spike-specific TCRs.

Repertoires were generated with immunoSEQ multiplex PCR, while TCRdb's copy carries only in-frame clones and drops some. The data show 110,000 to 150,000 clones, around 93% seen once. This clone has just a few counts. Antigen specificity is unknown. Second-dose timings of about 4 or about 12 weeks were pooled. The junction had 5 bases not matched to a gene; V was cut back by 5 bases and J by 7 bases. This CDR3 is 15 amino acids long. Germline CDR1 SEHNR, CDR2 FQNEAQ (reference sequence). This receptor was taken from an adult who received the AZD1222 COVID-19 vaccine. The rearrangement joins TRBV7-9 to TRBJ2-1; 13 bases align to TRBD2. Sequenced here: peripheral blood, sampled 28 days after the second AZD1222 dose. The CDR3 sequence: CASSPRTSGSNEQFF. CDR3 nucleotides: TGTGCCAGCAGCCCTAGGACTAGCGGGAGTAATGAGCAGTTCTTC.